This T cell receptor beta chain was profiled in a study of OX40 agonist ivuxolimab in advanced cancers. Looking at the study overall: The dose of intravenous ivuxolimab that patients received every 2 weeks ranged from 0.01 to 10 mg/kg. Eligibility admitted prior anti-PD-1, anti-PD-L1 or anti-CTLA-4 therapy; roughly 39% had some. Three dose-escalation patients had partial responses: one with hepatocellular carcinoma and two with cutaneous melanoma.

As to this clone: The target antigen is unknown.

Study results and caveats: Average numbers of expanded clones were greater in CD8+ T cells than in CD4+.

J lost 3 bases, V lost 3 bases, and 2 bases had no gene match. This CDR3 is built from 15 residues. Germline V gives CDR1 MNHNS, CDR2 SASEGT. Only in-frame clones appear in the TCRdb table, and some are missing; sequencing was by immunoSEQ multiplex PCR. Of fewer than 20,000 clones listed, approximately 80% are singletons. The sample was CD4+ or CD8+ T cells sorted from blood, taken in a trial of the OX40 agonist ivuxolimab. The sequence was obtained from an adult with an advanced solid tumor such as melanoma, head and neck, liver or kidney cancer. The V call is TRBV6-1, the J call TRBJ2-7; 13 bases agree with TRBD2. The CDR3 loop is CASSERTSGGYEQYF. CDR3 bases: TGTGCCAGCAGTGAGAGGACTAGCGGGGGCTACGAGCAGTACTTC.